The TCR beta chain under discussion was sequenced for a study of metastatic and nonmetastatic thyroid tumors (dated by TCRdb to 2019 to 2021). In terms of the full investigation: Repertoires from peripheral blood and from tumor or nodule tissue samples of malignant and benign thyroid patients were compared.

In the germline V gene (reference sequence), CDR1 corresponds to DFQATT and CDR2 to SNEGSKA. The CDR3 numbers 13 residues from cysteine through phenylalanine. The retained sequence is limited to the CDR3, 39 bases, with the frame set at the first base. Trimming takes 6 bases from V and 6 bases from J, and the germline ends sit 12 bases apart. This clone was counted many times. Its antigen specificity is not known. Base qualities are not provided; no much larger clone lies one nucleotide away. Study-level results and caveats: In both blood and tumor samples, TCR beta diversity was reported to be significantly higher in malignant tumors than in benign nodules.

The library relied on PCR. The reads were generated on an Illumina HiSeq 4000. High-throughput sequencing was used to profile the CDR3 region of the TCR beta-chain in every patient. As for how the authors treated the data: A classifier to discriminate distant-metastatic papillary thyroid cancer patients was built from CDR3 differences across clinicopathological groups. Repertoire diversity was assessed with the Shannon index, and tumor-blood repertoire similarity with the Morisita-Horn index. TCRdb redid the processing of the public reads, applying fastp at Q25 and MiXCR, and retained in-frame beta chains. These V and J calls originate from TCRdb's pipeline instead of the authors' own analysis. Counted in this sample were about 52,000 clones; roughly a sixth of them appeared once. Clones ranked in the top ten supply around 3% of the sample. No patient had received any treatment before thyroid surgery. The study retrospectively analysed patient clinical samples collected from about 2012 to 2018 using T-cell receptor beta sequencing.

The source is a female donor with papillary thyroid cancer or a benign thyroid nodule (not recorded which). Some clones in this sample may be carry-over from other donors' samples. The sample consisted of blood. The receptor chain draws on TRBV20-1 and TRBJ1-6; the D segment could be TRBD1, given 5 matching bases. The bases are TGCAGTGCCCAACCGAGGGGTAATTCACCCCTCCACTTT. Its translation is CSAQPRGNSPLHF.